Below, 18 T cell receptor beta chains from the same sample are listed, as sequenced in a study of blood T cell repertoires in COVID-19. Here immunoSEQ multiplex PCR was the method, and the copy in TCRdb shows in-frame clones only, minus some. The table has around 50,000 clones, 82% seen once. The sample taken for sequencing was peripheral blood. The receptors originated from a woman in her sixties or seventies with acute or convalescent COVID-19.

CDR3 nucleotides: TGTGCCAGCAGTTGGGACACCATGAACACTGAAGCTTTCTTT. It codes for CASSWDTMNTEAFF. The V and J genes are TRBV6-5 and TRBJ1-1, with a tentative D call TRBD1 (6 bases). V lost 4 bases and J lost 0, with 9 bases in between. CDR1 is MNHEY, CDR2 SVGAGI, per germline. CDR3 length: 14 amino acids.

The CDR3 sequence is CASDIGGDQPQHF. The CDR3 coding sequence is TGTGCCAGCGATATAGGGGGCGATCAGCCCCAGCATTTT. V usage is TRBV7-9 and J usage is TRBJ1-5; 7 nucleotides align to TRBD1. Germline V gives CDR1 SEHNR, CDR2 FQNEAQ (reference sequence). V shed 8 bases, J shed 5 bases, and the junction held 6 bases outside the gene matches. The CDR3 is 13 residues long.

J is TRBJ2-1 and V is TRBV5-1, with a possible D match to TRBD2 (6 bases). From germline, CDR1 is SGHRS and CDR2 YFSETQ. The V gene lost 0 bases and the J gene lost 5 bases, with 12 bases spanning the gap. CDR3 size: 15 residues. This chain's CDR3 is CASSLARGPNNEQFF. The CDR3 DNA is TGCGCCAGCAGCTTGGCGCGGGGTCCCAACAATGAGCAGTTCTTC.

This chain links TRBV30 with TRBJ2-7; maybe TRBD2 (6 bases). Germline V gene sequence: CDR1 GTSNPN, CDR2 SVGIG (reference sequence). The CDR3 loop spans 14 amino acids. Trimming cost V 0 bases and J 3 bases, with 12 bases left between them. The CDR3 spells CAWSVGGDRYEQYF. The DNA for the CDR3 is TGTGCCTGGAGTGTAGGAGGGGATCGCTACGAGCAGTACTTC.

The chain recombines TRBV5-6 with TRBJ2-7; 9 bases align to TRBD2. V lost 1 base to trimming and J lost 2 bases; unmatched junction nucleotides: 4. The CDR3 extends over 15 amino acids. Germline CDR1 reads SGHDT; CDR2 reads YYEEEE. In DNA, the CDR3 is TGTGCCAGCAGCTTGTTGGGCGGGGGGGCCTACGAGCAGTACTTC. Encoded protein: CASSLLGGGAYEQYF.

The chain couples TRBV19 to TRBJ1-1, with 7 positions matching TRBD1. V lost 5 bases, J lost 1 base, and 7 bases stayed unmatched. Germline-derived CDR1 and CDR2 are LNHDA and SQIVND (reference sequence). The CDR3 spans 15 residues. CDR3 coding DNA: TGTGCCAGTAGTGCGACAGGGCTCGGGAACACTGAAGCTTTCTTT. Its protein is CASSATGLGNTEAFF.

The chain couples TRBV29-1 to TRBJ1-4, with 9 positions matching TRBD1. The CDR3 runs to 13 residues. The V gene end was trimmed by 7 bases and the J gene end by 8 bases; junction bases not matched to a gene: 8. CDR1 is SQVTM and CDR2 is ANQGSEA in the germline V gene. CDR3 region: CSARGTGREKLFF. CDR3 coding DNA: TGCAGCGCAAGGGGGACAGGGCGGGAAAAACTGTTTTTT.

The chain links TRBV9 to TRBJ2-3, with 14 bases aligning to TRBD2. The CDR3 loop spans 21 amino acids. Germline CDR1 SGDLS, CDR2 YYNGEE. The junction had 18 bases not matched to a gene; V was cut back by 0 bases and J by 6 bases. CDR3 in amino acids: CASSVDSGLAGGLPAWDTQYF. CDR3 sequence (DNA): TGTGCCAGCAGCGTAGATTCAGGACTAGCGGGGGGCCTGCCAGCGTGGGATACGCAGTATTTT. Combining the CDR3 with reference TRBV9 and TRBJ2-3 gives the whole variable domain DSGVTQTPKHLITATGQRVTLRCSPRSGDLSVYWYQQSLDQGLQFLIQYYNGEERAKGNILERFSAQQFPDLHSELNLSSLELGDSALYFCASSVDSGLAGGLPAWDTQYFGPGTRLTVL.

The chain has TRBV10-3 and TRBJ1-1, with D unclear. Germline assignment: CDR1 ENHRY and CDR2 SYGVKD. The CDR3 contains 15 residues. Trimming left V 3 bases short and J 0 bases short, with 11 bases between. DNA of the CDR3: TGTGCCATCAGTGACCCGGGAAAAATGAACACTGAAGCTTTCTTT. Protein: CAISDPGKMNTEAFF.

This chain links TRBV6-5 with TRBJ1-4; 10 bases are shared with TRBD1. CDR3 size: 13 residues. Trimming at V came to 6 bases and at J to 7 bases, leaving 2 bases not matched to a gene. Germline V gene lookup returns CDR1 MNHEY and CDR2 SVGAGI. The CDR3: CASRGDRGEKLFF. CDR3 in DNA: TGTGCCAGCAGGGGGGACAGGGGTGAAAAACTGTTTTTT.

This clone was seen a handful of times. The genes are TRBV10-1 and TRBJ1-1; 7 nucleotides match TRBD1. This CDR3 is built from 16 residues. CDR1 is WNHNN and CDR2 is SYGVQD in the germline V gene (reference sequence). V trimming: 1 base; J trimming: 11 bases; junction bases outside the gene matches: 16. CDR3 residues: CASSEFSGTRGDVAFF. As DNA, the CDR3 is TGCGCCAGCAGTGAGTTCTCCGGGACCAGGGGGGACGTGGCTTTCTTT.

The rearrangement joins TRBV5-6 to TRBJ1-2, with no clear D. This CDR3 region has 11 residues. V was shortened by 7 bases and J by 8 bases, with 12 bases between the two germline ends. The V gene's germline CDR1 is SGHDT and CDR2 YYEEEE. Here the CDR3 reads CASGYGEGYTF. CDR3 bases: TGTGCCAGCGGCTACGGGGAGGGCTACACCTTC.

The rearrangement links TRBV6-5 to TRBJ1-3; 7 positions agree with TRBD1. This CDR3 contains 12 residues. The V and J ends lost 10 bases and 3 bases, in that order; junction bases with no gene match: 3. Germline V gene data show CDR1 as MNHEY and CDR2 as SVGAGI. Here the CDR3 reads CATRTGGNTIYF. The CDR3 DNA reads TGTGCCACCAGGACAGGTGGAAACACCATATATTTT.

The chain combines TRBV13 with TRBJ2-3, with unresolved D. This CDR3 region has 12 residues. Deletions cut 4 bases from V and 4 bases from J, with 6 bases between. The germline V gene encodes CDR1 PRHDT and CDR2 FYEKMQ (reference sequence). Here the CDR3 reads CASSSLPDTQYF. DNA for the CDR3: TGTGCCAGCAGCTCCCTCCCAGATACGCAGTATTTT.

The DNA for the CDR3 is TGTGCCACCAGTGATTCTCAGGGTACCGGGGCCAACGTCCTGACTTTC. Translated: CATSDSQGTGANVLTF. The rearrangement joins TRBV24-1 to TRBJ2-6; TRBD1 is a possible D gene (5 bases). Germline V gives CDR1 KGHDR, CDR2 SFDVKD. The CDR3 totals 16 residues. V lost 2 bases to trimming and J lost 4 bases, with 11 bases between them.

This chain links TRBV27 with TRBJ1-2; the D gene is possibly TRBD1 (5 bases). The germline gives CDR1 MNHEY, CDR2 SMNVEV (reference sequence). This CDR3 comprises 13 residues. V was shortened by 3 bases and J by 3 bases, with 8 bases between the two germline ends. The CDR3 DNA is TGTGCCAGCAGTTTGGGGCGAGACTATGGCTACACCTTC. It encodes CASSLGRDYGYTF.

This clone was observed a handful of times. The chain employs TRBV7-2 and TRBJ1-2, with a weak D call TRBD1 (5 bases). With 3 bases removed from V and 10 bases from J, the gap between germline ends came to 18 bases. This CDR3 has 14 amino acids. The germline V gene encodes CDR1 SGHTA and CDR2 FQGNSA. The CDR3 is CASSFPGYRKDYTF. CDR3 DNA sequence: TGTGCCAGCAGCTTCCCAGGGTATCGTAAAGACTACACCTTC. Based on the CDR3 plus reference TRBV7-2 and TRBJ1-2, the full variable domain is GAGVSQSPSNKVTEKGKDVELRCDPISGHTALYWYRQSLGQGLEFLIYFQGNSAPDKSGLPSDRFSAERTGGSVSTLTIQRTQQEDSAVYLCASSFPGYRKDYTFGSGTRLTVV.

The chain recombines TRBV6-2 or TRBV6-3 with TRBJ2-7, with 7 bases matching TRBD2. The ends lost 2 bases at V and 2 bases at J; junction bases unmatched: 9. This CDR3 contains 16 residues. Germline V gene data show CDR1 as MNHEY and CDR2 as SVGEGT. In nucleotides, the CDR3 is TGTGCCAGCAGTTACGGAGGACTAGTTGCGGCCTACGAGCAGTACTTC. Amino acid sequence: CASSYGGLVAAYEQYF.